The rows below give T cell receptor beta chains drawn from one sample of a study of cytomegalovirus exposure and HLA in healthy donors. The repertoire was sequenced with immunoSEQ multiplex PCR; TCRdb's copy has only in-frame clones and lacks some. This table has a few hundred thousand clones, approximately 80% appearing once. The source material was PBMCs. All receptors derive from a man aged 25-45 years in good health and CMV-seronegative. Each CDR3 is given with its conserved first and last residue. A D gene is named only where the DNA matches it firmly. Clone size is stated in some rows and not others, as once, few, many or a class when expanded.

TRBJ2-2 . TRBV19 . TGTGCCAGTAGTATAAGAGTCGTTATTGCGGGCGGCATGACCGGGGAGCTGTTTTTT CASSIRVVIAGGMTGELFF
TRBJ1-6 . TRBV2 . TGTGCCAGCAGTGAGTTTTCTGGCGGCCGCCGGAATTCACCCCTCCACTTT CASSEFSGGRRNSPLHF
TRBJ2-7 . TRBV27 . TGTGCCAGCAGAAGGGGTGGCGAGCAGTACTTC CASRRGGEQYF
TRBJ2-7 . TRBV7-9 TRBD1 TGTGCCAGCAGCGCCAGGGACAGGGGGCCCGAGCAGTACTTC CASSARDRGPEQYF
TRBJ2-1 . TRBV7-2 TRBD2 TGTGCCAGCAGCTGGACTAGCGGGGGGGCCTTGTCTGAGCAGTTCTTC CASSWTSGGALSEQFF
TRBJ2-3 . TRBV6-5 TRBD2 TGTGCCAGCAGCCCCTCGACTAGCGGGGGAGATACGCAGTATTTT CASSPSTSGGDTQYF
TRBJ1-3 . TRBV18 . TGTGCCAGCTCACCAGGAGTTAGCTCTGGAAACACCATATATTTT CASSPGVSSGNTIYF
TRBJ2-5 . TRBV6-5 . TGTGCCAGCAGCTACAGGACTCAAGAGACCCAGTACTTC CASSYRTQETQYF
TRBJ2-7 . TRBV7-9 TRBD1 TGTGCCAGCAGCCTGGGACAGGGGGTATACGAGCAGTACTTC CASSLGQGVYEQYF
TRBJ1-6 . TRBV28 . TGTGCCAGCAGTTTAAGTACAGGGCGGGATAATTCACCCCTCCACTTT CASSLSTGRDNSPLHF
TRBJ1-3 . TRBV18 . TGTGCCAGCTCACGGACAGCCGATATCTCTGGAAACACCATATATTTT CASSRTADISGNTIYF
TRBJ2-2 . TRBV5-1 . TGCGCCAGCAGCTTCGACACCGGGGAGCTGTTTTTT CASSFDTGELFF
TRBJ2-7 once TRBV27 TRBD1 TGTGCCAGCAGAGGGACAGGGACCTACGAGCAGTACTTC CASRGTGTYEQYF
TRBJ2-7 . TRBV19 . TGTGCCAGTAGTAAACAGGGTAGGGACTACGAGCAGTACTTC CASSKQGRDYEQYF
TRBJ2-5 . TRBV7-8 TRBD1 TGTGCCAGCAGCTTTAGTAGGGGGCTTCATTCCCAGTACTTC CASSFSRGLHSQYF
TRBJ2-3 . TRBV18 TRBD1 TGTGCCAGCTCATCAGGGGGCGGTACAGATACGCAGTATTTT CASSSGGGTDTQYF
TRBJ1-6 . TRBV5-1 . TGCGCCAGCAGCATGAACTGGTCCCCACTTGTGGCACCCCTCCACTTT CASSMNWSPLVAPLHF
TRBJ2-1 . TRBV5-6 TRBD2 TGTGCCAGCCGGGGCGGGGGGTCCTACAATGAGCAGTTCTTC CASRGGGSYNEQFF